These T cell receptor beta chains were read from a single sample in a study of blood T cell repertoires in COVID-19. TCRdb's table, derived via immunoSEQ multiplex PCR, lists solely in-frame clones and lacks some. The repertoire includes about 54,000 clones, over 80% of them detected once, and less than 4.5% sits in the top ten. Material for sequencing was peripheral blood. The receptor set was obtained from a human donor in a cohort sampled during active COVID-19. Each CDR3 is given with its conserved first and last residue. D genes are given only for firm matches. Clone size is stated in some rows and not others, as once, few, many or a class when expanded.

j_call v_call cdr3_length d_call clone_size cdr3_aa cdr3_nt
TRBJ2-3 TRBV6-5 14 . . CASSYSIGADTQYF TGTGCCAGCAGTTACTCGATTGGAGCAGATACGCAGTATTTT
TRBJ2-1 TRBV9 15 TRBD2 . CASSVEREYYNEQFF TGTGCCAGCAGCGTAGAGCGGGAATACTACAATGAGCAGTTCTTC
TRBJ2-1 TRBV30 13 . . CAWDSNSYNEQFF TGTGCCTGGGACAGCAACTCCTACAATGAGCAGTTCTTC
TRBJ1-1 TRBV6-5 12 TRBD1 . CASSRTGFEAFF TGTGCCAGCAGTAGGACAGGGTTTGAAGCTTTCTTT
TRBJ1-4 TRBV2 15 . . CASGRQATTNEKLFF TGTGCCAGCGGAAGACAGGCAACAACTAATGAAAAACTGTTTTTT
TRBJ1-6 TRBV3-1/TRBV3-2 15 . . CASRGIEGTGSPLHF TGTGCCAGCAGGGGAATTGAGGGTACGGGTTCACCCCTCCACTTT
TRBJ2-3 TRBV7-6 17 TRBD2 . CASSFISSGTFSDTQYF TGTGCCAGCAGCTTTATTTCTAGCGGGACTTTCTCAGATACGCAGTATTTT
TRBJ1-2 TRBV9 14 TRBD1 . CASSVATRQGGYTF TGTGCCAGCAGCGTAGCTACGAGACAGGGGGGCTACACCTTC
TRBJ1-1 TRBV19 15 . once CASSIVPAGNTEAFF TGTGCCAGTAGTATAGTCCCGGCAGGGAACACTGAAGCTTTCTTT
TRBJ2-5 TRBV7-9 12 . . CASSSGGETQYF TGTGCCAGCAGCTCAGGGGGGGAGACCCAGTACTTC
TRBJ2-1 TRBV5-1 15 TRBD2 once CASSRAGGSYNEQFF TGCGCCAGCAGTCGGGCGGGGGGGTCCTACAATGAGCAGTTCTTC
TRBJ2-7 TRBV7-2 14 TRBD1 . CASSLGDRGYEQYF TGTGCCAGCAGCTTGGGGGACAGGGGCTACGAGCAGTACTTC
TRBJ2-7 TRBV10-3 16 . . CAISESRPTSSYEQYF TGTGCCATCAGTGAGTCGCGCCCGACTAGCTCCTACGAGCAGTACTTC